This entry features one T cell receptor beta chain sequence. What it recognizes is unknown. These data are taken from a study of CD8 T cells in ankylosing spondylitis. Findings and caveats of the study: Roughly eight highly homologous variants made up a TCR beta motif that seemed to typify ankylosing spondylitis blood. CD8+ disease-linked clones were present at relatively low frequencies in blood. A subset of motif variants has previously been described in the synovial fluid and blood of reactive arthritis. The authors reported significant enrichment of disease-linked clones in matched ankylosing spondylitis synovial fluid.

TCRdb recomputed calls from the 5' RACE reads with MiXCR, one row per CDR3 protein. The data show a few hundred thousand distinct CDR3 sequences, around 8% seen once. The germline V and J ends were trimmed by 2 bases and 5 bases, with 7 bases remaining between them. CDR3 length equals 12 residues. Germline CDR1 SGHDT, CDR2 YYEEEE. This TCR was sampled from a male donor with ankylosing spondylitis. The sequencing sample was made of blood, either unsorted or a sorted T cell fraction (not recorded which). J is TRBJ2-5 and V is TRBV5-6; the D is unclear. The CDR3, as DNA: TGTGCCAGCAGCTTTAACGGCGAGACCCAGTACTTC. Its protein is CASSFNGETQYF.